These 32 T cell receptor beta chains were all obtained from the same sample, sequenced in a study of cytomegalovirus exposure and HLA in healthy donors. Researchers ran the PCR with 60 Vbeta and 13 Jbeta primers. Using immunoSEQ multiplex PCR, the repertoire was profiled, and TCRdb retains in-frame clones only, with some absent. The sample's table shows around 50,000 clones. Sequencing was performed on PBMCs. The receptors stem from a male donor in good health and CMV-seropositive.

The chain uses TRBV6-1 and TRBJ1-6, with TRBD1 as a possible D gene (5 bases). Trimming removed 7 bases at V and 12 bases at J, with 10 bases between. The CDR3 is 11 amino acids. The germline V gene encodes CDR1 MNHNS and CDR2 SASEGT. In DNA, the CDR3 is TGTGCCAGCAAGGGTCAGGGACCCCTCCACTTT. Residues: CASKGQGPLHF.

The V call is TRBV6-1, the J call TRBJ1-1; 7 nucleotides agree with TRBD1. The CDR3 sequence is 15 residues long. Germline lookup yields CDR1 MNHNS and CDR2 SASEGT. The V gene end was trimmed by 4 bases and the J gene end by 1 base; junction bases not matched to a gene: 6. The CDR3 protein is CASSGPQGWNTEAFF. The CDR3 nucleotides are TGTGCCAGCAGTGGACCACAGGGGTGGAACACTGAAGCTTTCTTT.

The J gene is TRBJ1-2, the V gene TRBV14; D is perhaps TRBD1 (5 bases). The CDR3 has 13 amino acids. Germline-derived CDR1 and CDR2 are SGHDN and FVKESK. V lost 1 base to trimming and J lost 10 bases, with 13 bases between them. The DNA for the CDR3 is TGTGCCAGCAGCCAAGGGGCAGGGACTGCCTACACCTTC. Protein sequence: CASSQGAGTAYTF.

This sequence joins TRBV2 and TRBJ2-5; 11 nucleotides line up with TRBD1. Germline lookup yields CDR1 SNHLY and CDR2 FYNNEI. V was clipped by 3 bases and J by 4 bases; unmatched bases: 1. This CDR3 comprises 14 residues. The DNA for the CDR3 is TGTGCCAGCAGTGAGGGGACAGGGGGAGAGACCCAGTACTTC. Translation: CASSEGTGGETQYF.

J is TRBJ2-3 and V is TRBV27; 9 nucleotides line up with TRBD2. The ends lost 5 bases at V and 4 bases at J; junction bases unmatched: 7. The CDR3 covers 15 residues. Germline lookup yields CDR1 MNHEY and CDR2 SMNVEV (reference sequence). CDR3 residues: CASSPLAGAADTQYF. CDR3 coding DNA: TGTGCCAGCAGTCCTTTAGCGGGGGCGGCAGATACGCAGTATTTT.

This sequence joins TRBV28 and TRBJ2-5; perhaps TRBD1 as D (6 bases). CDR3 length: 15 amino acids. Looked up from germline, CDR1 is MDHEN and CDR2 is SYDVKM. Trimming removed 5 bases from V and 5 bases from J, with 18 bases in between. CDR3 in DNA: TGTGCCAGCAGTCCAGCAAGGGGGAATAAGGAGACCCAGTACTTC. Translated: CASSPARGNKETQYF. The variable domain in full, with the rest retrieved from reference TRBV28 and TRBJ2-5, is DVKVTQSSRYLVKRTGEKVFLECVQDMDHENMFWYRQDPGLGLRLIYFSYDVKMKEKGDIPEGYSVSREKKERFSLILESASTNQTSMYLCASSPARGNKETQYFGPGTRLLVL.

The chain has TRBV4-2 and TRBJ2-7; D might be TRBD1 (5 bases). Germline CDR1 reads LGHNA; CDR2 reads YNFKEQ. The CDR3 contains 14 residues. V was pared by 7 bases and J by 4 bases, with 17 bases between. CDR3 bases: TGTGCCAGCAAAGACAGCCTCACCGGGTACGAGCAGTACTTC. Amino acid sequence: CASKDSLTGYEQYF.

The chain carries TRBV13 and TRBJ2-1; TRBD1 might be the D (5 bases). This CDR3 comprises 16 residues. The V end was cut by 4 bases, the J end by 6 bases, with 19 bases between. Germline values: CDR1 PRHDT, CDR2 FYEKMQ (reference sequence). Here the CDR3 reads CASSSEGRPDTNEQFF. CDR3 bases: TGTGCCAGCAGCTCGGAAGGCCGTCCGGACACCAATGAGCAGTTCTTC.

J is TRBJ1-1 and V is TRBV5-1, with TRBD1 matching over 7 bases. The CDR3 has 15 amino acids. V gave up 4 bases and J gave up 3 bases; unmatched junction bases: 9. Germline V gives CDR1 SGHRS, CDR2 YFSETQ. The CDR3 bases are TGCGCCAGCAGCCCAAGACAGGGAGGCCACACTGAAGCTTTCTTT. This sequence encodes CASSPRQGGHTEAFF.

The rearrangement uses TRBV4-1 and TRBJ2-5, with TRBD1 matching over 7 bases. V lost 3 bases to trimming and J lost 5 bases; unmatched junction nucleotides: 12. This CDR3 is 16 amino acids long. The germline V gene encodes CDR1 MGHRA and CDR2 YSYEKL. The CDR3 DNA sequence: TGCGCCAGCAGCCACAGACAGGGTATTGGTGGGGAGACCCAGTACTTC. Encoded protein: CASSHRQGIGGETQYF.

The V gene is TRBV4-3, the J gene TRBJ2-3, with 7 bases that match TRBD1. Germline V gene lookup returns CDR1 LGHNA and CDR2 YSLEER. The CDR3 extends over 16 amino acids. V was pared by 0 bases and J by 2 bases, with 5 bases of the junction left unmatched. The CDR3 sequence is CASSQDGGQATDTQYF. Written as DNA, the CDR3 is TGCGCCAGCAGCCAAGACGGAGGACAGGCCACAGATACGCAGTATTTT.

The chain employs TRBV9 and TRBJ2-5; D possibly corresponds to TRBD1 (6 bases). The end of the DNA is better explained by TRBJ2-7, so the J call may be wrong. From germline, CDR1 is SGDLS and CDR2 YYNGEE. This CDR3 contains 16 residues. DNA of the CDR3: TGTGCCAGCAGCGCCATGCCGACAGGCGCAACCTACGAGCAGTACTTC. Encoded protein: CASSAMPTGATYEQYF.

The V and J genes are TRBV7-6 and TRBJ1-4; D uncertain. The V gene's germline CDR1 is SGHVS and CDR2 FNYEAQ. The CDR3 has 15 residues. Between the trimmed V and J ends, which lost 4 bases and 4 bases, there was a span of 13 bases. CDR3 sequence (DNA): TGTGCCAGCAGCTCCATGTCCAGTTTTAATGAAAAACTGTTTTTT. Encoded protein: CASSSMSSFNEKLFF.

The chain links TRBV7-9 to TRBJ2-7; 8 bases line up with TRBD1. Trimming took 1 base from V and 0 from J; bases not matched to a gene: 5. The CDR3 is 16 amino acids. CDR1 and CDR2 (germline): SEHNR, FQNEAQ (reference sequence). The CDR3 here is CASSLVYGQGSYEQYF. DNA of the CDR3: TGTGCCAGCAGCTTAGTGTACGGACAGGGCTCCTACGAGCAGTACTTC.

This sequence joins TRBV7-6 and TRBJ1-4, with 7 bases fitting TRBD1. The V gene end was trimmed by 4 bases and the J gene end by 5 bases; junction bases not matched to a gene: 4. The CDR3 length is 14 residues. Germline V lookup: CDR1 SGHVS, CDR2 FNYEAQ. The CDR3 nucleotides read TGTGCCAGCAGCTCTACGACAGGGAATGAAAAACTGTTTTTT. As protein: CASSSTTGNEKLFF.

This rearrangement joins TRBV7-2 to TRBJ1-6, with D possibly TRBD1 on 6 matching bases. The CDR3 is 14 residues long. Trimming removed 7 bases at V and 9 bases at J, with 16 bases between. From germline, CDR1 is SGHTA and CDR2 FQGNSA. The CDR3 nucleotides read TGTGCCAGCACCCTACACCAGGGGAGTTCACCCCTCCACTTT. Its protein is CASTLHQGSSPLHF.

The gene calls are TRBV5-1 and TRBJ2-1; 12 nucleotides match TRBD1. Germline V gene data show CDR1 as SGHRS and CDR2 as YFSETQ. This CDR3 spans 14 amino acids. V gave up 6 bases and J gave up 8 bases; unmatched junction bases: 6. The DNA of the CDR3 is TGCGCCAGCAAGAAAGGGACAGGGGGCGATGAGCAGTTCTTC. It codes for CASKKGTGGDEQFF. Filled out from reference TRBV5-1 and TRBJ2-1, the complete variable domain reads KAGVTQTPRYLIKTRGQQVTLSCSPISGHRSVSWYQQTPGQGLQFLFEYFSETQRNKGNFPGRFSGRQFSNSRSEMNVSTLELGDSALYLCASKKGTGGDEQFFGPGTRLTVL.

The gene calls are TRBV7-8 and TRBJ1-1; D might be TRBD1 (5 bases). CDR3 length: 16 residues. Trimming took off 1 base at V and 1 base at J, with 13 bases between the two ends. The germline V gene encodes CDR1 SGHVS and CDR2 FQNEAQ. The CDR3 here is CASSLVGAGSNTEAFF. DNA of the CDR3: TGTGCCAGCAGCTTAGTGGGTGCAGGGTCGAACACTGAAGCTTTCTTT. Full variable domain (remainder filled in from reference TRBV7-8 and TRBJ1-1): GAGVSQSPRYKVAKRGQDVALRCDPISGHVSLFWYQQALGQGPEFLTYFQNEAQLDKSGLPSDRFFAERPEGSVSTLKIQRTQQEDSAVYLCASSLVGAGSNTEAFFGQGTRLTVV.

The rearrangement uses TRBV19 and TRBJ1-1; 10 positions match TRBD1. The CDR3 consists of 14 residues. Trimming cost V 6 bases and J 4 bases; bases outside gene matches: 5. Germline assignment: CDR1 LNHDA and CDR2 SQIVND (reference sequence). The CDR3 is CASRGQGLGTEAFF. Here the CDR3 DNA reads TGTGCCAGTAGGGGACAGGGGTTGGGCACTGAAGCTTTCTTT.

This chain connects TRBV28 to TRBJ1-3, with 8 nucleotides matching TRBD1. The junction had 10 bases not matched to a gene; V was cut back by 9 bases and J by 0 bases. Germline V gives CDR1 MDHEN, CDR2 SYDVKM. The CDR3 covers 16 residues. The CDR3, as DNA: TGTGCCAGTAATTCCGGGACAGGAGGCTCTGGAAACACCATATATTTT. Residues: CASNSGTGGSGNTIYF.

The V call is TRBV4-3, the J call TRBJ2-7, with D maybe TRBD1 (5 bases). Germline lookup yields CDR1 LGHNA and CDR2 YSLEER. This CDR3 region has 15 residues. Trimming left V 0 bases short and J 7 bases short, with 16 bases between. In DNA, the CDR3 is TGCGCCAGCAGCCAAGAACCGCAGGGTTCAGGAGAGCAGTACTTC. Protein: CASSQEPQGSGEQYF.

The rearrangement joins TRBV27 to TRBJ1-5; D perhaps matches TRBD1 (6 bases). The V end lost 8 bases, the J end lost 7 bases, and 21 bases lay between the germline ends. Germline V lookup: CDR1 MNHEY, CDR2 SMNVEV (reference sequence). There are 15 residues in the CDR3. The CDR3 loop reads CASRIGQGQGQPQHF. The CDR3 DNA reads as TGTGCCAGCCGTATCGGGCAGGGGCAGGGACAGCCCCAGCATTTT.

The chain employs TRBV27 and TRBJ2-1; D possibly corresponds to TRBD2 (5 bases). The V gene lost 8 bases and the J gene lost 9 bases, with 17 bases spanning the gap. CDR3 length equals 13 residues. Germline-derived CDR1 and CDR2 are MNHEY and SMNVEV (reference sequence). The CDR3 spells CASGFVGSLEQFF. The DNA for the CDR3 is TGTGCCAGCGGCTTCGTAGGGAGTCTTGAGCAGTTCTTC.

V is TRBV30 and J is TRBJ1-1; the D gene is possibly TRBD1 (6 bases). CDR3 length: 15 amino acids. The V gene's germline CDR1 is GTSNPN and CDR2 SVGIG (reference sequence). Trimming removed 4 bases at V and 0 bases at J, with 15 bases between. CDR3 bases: TGTGCCTGGACAGGGGCCCTGGGGGTGAACACTGAAGCTTTCTTT. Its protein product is CAWTGALGVNTEAFF.

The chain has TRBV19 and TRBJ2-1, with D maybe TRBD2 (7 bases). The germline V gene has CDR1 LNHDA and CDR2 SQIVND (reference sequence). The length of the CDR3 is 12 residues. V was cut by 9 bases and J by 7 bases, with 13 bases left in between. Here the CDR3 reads CASRRGLNEQFF. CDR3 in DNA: TGTGCCAGCCGGCGGGGGCTTAATGAGCAGTTCTTC.

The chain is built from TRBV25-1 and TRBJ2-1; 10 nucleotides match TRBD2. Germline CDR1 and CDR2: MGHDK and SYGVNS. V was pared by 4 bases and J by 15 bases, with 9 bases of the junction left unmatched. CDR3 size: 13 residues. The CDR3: CASSVPSGGFWFF. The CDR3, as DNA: TGTGCCAGCAGTGTACCTAGCGGGGGTTTTTGGTTCTTC.

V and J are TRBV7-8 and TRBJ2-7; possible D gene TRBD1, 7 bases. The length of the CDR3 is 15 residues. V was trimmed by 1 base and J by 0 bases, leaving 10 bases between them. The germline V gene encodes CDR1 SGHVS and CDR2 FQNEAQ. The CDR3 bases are TGTGCCAGCAGCTTAGGCGGGACAGCCTCCTACGAGCAGTACTTC. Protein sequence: CASSLGGTASYEQYF.

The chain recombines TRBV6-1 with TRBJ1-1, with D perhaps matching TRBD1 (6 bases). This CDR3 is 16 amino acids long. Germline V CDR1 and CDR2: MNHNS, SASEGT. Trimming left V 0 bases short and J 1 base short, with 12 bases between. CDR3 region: CASSEAKGVWNTEAFF. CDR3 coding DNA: TGTGCCAGCAGTGAAGCGAAGGGGGTGTGGAACACTGAAGCTTTCTTT.

The CDR3 here is CASSGQWSSYEQYF. The CDR3 nucleotides read TGTGCCAGCAGCGGACAGTGGAGCTCCTACGAGCAGTACTTC. The rearrangement uses TRBV6-1 and TRBJ2-7, with a possible D match to TRBD1 (6 bases). CDR1 and CDR2 from the germline V gene are MNHNS and SASEGT. The CDR3 is 14 residues long. V was cut by 6 bases and J by 0 bases, with 12 bases left in between.

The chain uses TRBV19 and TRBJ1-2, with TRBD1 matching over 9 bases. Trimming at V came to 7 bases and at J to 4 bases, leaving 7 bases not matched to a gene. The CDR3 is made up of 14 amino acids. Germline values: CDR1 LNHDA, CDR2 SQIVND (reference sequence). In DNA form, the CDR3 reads TGTGCCAGTACTCGACAGGGGGTAGTCTATGGCTACACCTTC. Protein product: CASTRQGVVYGYTF. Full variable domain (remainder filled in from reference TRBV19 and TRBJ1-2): DGGITQSPKYLFRKEGQNVTLSCEQNLNHDAMYWYRQDPGQGLRLIYYSQIVNDFQKGDIAEGYSVSREKKESFPLTVTSAQKNPTAFYLCASTRQGVVYGYTFGSGTRLTVV.

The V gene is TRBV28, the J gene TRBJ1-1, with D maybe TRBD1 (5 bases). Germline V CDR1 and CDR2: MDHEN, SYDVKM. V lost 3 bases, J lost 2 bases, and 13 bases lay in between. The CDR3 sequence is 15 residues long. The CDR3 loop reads CASSFWGRANTEAFF. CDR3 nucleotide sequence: TGTGCCAGCAGTTTTTGGGGCAGGGCTAACACTGAAGCTTTCTTT.

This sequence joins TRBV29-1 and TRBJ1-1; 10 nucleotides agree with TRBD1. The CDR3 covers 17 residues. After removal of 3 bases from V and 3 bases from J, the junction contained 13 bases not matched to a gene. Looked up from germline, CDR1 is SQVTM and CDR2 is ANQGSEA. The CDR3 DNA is TGCAGCGTTGACCGGGACAGGGGACTCGGGGGGGACACTGAAGCTTTCTTT. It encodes CSVDRDRGLGGDTEAFF.